Presented here are 17 T cell receptor beta chains from one specimen sequenced in a study of blood T cell repertoires in COVID-19. TCRdb keeps only in-frame clones here, not all; method: immunoSEQ multiplex PCR. In the table there are 130,000 to 150,000 clones, roughly 88% of which are singletons. Sequencing input: peripheral blood. These receptors all stem from a woman aged 45 to 65 with acute or convalescent COVID-19.

This clone appeared a single time. V and J are TRBV5-1 and TRBJ2-3; D not certain. Looked up from germline, CDR1 is SGHRS and CDR2 is YFSETQ. Between the trimmed V and J ends, which lost 4 bases and 3 bases, there was a span of 6 bases. The length of the CDR3 is 12 residues. In nucleotides, the CDR3 is TGCGCCAGCAGCACTAATACAGATACGCAGTATTTT. It specifies CASSTNTDTQYF.

The J gene is TRBJ1-4, the V gene TRBV5-1, with a possible D match to TRBD1 (5 bases). Germline lookup yields CDR1 SGHRS and CDR2 YFSETQ. V was trimmed by 4 bases and J by 1 base, leaving 14 bases between them. The CDR3 sequence is 16 residues long. The CDR3 reads CASSRRAGETNEKLFF. The CDR3 nucleotides read TGCGCCAGCAGCCGACGTGCGGGGGAAACTAATGAAAAACTGTTTTTT. Combining the CDR3 with reference TRBV5-1 and TRBJ1-4 gives the whole variable domain KAGVTQTPRYLIKTRGQQVTLSCSPISGHRSVSWYQQTPGQGLQFLFEYFSETQRNKGNFPGRFSGRQFSNSRSEMNVSTLELGDSALYLCASSRRAGETNEKLFFGSGTQLSVL.

The chain links TRBV10-1 to TRBJ1-1; D may be TRBD1 (5 bases). CDR1 and CDR2 (germline): WNHNN, SYGVQD (reference sequence). The CDR3 contains 13 residues. V gave up 2 bases and J gave up 5 bases, with 9 bases separating them. DNA for the CDR3: TGCGCCAGCAGTGAGAGGGGAGGAACTGAAGCTTTCTTT. Its protein product is CASSERGGTEAFF.

The chain recombines TRBV28 with TRBJ1-1; a possible D gene is TRBD1 (6 bases). V lost 2 bases and J lost 1, with 17 bases in between. CDR1 is MDHEN, CDR2 SYDVKM, per germline. The CDR3 contains 17 residues. CDR3 sequence reads: CASSLAPDSTRNTEAFF. CDR3 sequence (DNA): TGTGCCAGCAGTTTAGCCCCGGACAGTACGAGGAACACTGAAGCTTTCTTT.

V and J are TRBV30 and TRBJ1-6, with a possible D match to TRBD1 (6 bases). Trimming pared 0 bases from V and 6 bases from J, leaving 15 bases between. CDR3 length: 16 amino acids. Germline V gene data show CDR1 as GTSNPN and CDR2 as SVGIG (reference sequence). CDR3 sequence: CAWSVPRDRINSPLHF. The CDR3 DNA reads TGTGCCTGGAGTGTACCCAGAGACAGGATTAATTCACCCCTCCACTTT.

This chain connects TRBV4-1 to TRBJ2-7; D perhaps matches TRBD2 (6 bases). The V and J ends lost 4 bases and 5 bases respectively, with 18 bases between them. The CDR3 sequence is 15 residues long. Germline loops: CDR1 MGHRA, CDR2 YSYEKL. The CDR3, as DNA: TGCGCCAGCAGCCGGTTAGCGGCCATTCCTCACGAGCAGTACTTC. Translating gives CASSRLAAIPHEQYF.

This chain joins TRBV24-1 and TRBJ2-7; tentatively, D is TRBD1 (5 bases). Germline CDR1 reads KGHDR; CDR2 reads SFDVKD. The CDR3 is made up of 12 amino acids. V lost 1 base, J lost 6 bases, and 6 bases lay in between. Written as DNA, the CDR3 is TGTGCCACCAGTGATTTAAGGGGCGAGCAGTACTTC. The encoded protein is CATSDLRGEQYF.

The chain joins TRBV5-4 to TRBJ2-1; the match to TRBD2 covers 8 bases. Unmatched junction bases numbered 6, after V lost 6 bases and J lost 7 bases. The CDR3 totals 13 residues. The germline CDR1 and CDR2 sequences are SGHNT and YYREEE (reference sequence). The CDR3 region is CASTPSGWNEQFF. DNA of the CDR3: TGTGCCAGCACGCCTAGCGGGTGGAATGAGCAGTTCTTC.

The J gene is TRBJ1-2, the V gene TRBV19; unclear D gene. Between the trimmed V and J ends, which lost 3 bases and 4 bases, there was a span of 9 bases. The CDR3 totals 13 residues. The germline CDR1 and CDR2 sequences are LNHDA and SQIVND (reference sequence). CDR3 nucleotides: TGTGCCAGTAGTATCCTGGCAGGCTATGGCTACACCTTC. Amino acid sequence: CASSILAGYGYTF.

This clone was seen just once. This chain connects TRBV7-8 to TRBJ1-5; D is ambiguous. The germline V gene encodes CDR1 SGHVS and CDR2 FQNEAQ. There are 13 residues in the CDR3. The V gene lost 5 bases and the J gene lost 5 bases, with 10 bases spanning the gap. CDR3 nucleotide sequence: TGTGCCAGCAGCCCCACGCCAGATCAGCCCCAGCATTTT. It codes for CASSPTPDQPQHF.

The chain employs TRBV7-9 and TRBJ2-1; tentative D call: TRBD2 (6 bases). The CDR3 covers 17 residues. The germline V gene encodes CDR1 SEHNR and CDR2 FQNEAQ (reference sequence). V was pared by 2 bases and J by 6 bases, with 20 bases between. CDR3 loop: CASSLPDREIGFNEQFF. The DNA for the CDR3 is TGTGCCAGCAGCTTACCCGATCGGGAGATTGGGTTCAATGAGCAGTTCTTC.

Only one count was recorded for this clone. J is TRBJ2-1 and V is TRBV28, with TRBD2 identical over 10 bases. Germline CDR1 reads MDHEN; CDR2 reads SYDVKM. CDR3 length: 14 residues. V shed 7 bases and J 8 bases; nucleotides not matched to a gene: 8. As DNA, the CDR3 is TGTGCCAGCACCAGCGGGGGGGCTTACGATGAGCAGTTCTTC. Amino acids: CASTSGGAYDEQFF.

The V gene is TRBV30, the J gene TRBJ1-5; possibly TRBD1 for D (6 bases). With 2 bases removed from V and 3 bases from J, the gap between germline ends came to 11 bases. This CDR3 has 14 residues. In germline, CDR1 is GTSNPN, CDR2 SVGIG (reference sequence). CDR3 in amino acids: CAWSRGSVNQPQHF. The CDR3 DNA reads as TGTGCCTGGAGTAGGGGGTCGGTCAATCAGCCCCAGCATTTT.

The chain employs TRBV7-2 and TRBJ2-7; tentative D call: TRBD2 (5 bases). The V gene lost 4 bases and the J gene lost 2 bases, with 9 bases spanning the gap. The CDR3 totals 13 residues. CDR1 and CDR2 (germline): SGHTA, FQGNSA. CDR3 nucleotides: TGTGCCAGCAGCTACCCCGGGGCCTACGAGCAGTACTTC. This sequence encodes CASSYPGAYEQYF.

The V gene is TRBV2, the J gene TRBJ2-2, with D possibly TRBD1 on 5 matching bases. Germline CDR1 is SNHLY and CDR2 is FYNNEI. V dropped 10 bases and J dropped 3 bases, with 27 bases sitting between them. The CDR3 is 18 amino acids. CDR3 loop: CAIQTQGVGSFHTGELFF. DNA for the CDR3: TGTGCCATCCAAACCCAAGGGGTGGGATCCTTTCACACCGGGGAGCTGTTTTTT.

This rearrangement joins TRBV4-1 to TRBJ2-5, with a possible D match to TRBD1 (5 bases). Germline-derived CDR1 and CDR2 are MGHRA and YSYEKL. V lost 1 base, J lost 0 bases, and 9 bases lay in between. There are 15 residues in the CDR3. The CDR3 coding sequence is TGCGCCAGCAGCCAAGGGGGCGGCAACCAAGAGACCCAGTACTTC. This sequence encodes CASSQGGGNQETQYF.

The rearrangement joins TRBV29-1 to TRBJ1-3, with D possibly being TRBD1 (6 bases). Deletions cut 6 bases from V and 2 bases from J, with 14 bases between. The germline V gene encodes CDR1 SQVTM and CDR2 ANQGSEA. The CDR3 totals 14 residues. The CDR3 region has the DNA TGCAGCGTCGTCCCGGGACAACCTGGAAACACCATATATTTT. Encoded protein: CSVVPGQPGNTIYF.